Below, 32 T cell receptor beta chains from the same sample are listed, as sequenced in a study of patients and donors after allogeneic stem cell transplantation. TCRdb re-analysed the RT-PCR reads in MiXCR, keeping a single row per CDR3 protein. This table holds roughly 960,000 distinct CDR3 sequences, 15% to 20% found once. The sequenced sample was blood, either unsorted or a sorted T cell fraction (not recorded which). The receptor source for this set is a human donor who was either an allogeneic HSCT recipient or a stem cell or donor lymphocyte infusion donor (not recorded which). It is not recorded whose cells these are; they may come from a transplant donor.

This clonotype was seen more than once but under ten times. The chain employs TRBV10-3 and TRBJ2-1; perhaps TRBD1 as D (5 bases). The CDR3 consists of 16 residues. Trimming took 6 bases from V and 1 from J, leaving 16 bases between them. Germline CDR1 reads ENHRY; CDR2 reads SYGVKD. The CDR3: CAIRTQETLSYNEQFF. DNA of the CDR3: TGTGCCATCAGGACACAGGAAACACTTTCCTACAATGAGCAGTTCTTC.

This rearrangement joins TRBV7-9 to TRBJ1-1; the match to TRBD1 covers 7 bases. Germline values: CDR1 SEHNR, CDR2 FQNEAQ (reference sequence). This CDR3 is built from 16 residues. With V trimmed by 2 bases and J by 4 bases, 10 bases remained unmatched. CDR3: CASSLYPGGVSTEAFF. CDR3 sequence (DNA): TGTGCCAGCAGCTTATATCCAGGGGGGGTCAGCACTGAAGCTTTCTTT.

This clonotype was seen a few times. The chain has TRBV3-1 and TRBJ2-1; possibly TRBD1 for D (5 bases). In germline, CDR1 is LGHDT, CDR2 YNNKEL (reference sequence). V was shortened by 1 base and J by 6 bases, with 13 bases between the two germline ends. CDR3 length: 15 amino acids. Here the CDR3 reads CASSQGGRVGNEQFF. CDR3 nucleotide sequence: TGTGCCAGCAGCCAAGGCGGCAGGGTAGGCAATGAGCAGTTCTTC.

A single count supports this clonotype. The chain employs TRBV2 and TRBJ2-1; D may be TRBD2 (5 bases). In germline, CDR1 is SNHLY, CDR2 FYNNEI. Trimming pared 1 base from V and 13 bases from J, leaving 8 bases between. CDR3 length equals 11 residues. This CDR3 reads CASSEVSAQFF. In DNA, the CDR3 is TGTGCCAGCAGTGAAGTTAGCGCTCAGTTCTTC.

This clonotype was seen a handful of times. The chain combines TRBV15 with TRBJ2-3; possibly TRBD2 for D (5 bases). The CDR3 length is 13 residues. Trimming stripped 0 bases from V and 5 bases from J, with 6 bases between. CDR1 is LNHNV and CDR2 is YYDKDF in the germline V gene (reference sequence). CDR3 protein: CATSREGVDTQYF. The CDR3 DNA is TGTGCCACCAGCAGAGAGGGAGTAGATACGCAGTATTTT.

The rearrangement uses TRBV12-3 or TRBV12-4 and TRBJ2-3; 7 bases are a match to TRBD1. The ends lost 6 bases at V and 8 bases at J; junction bases unmatched: 2. This CDR3 spans 11 amino acids. CDR3 region: CASRRQGTQYF. The DNA of the CDR3 is TGTGCCAGCAGGCGACAGGGTACGCAGTATTTT.

This clonotype turned up a few times. The V call is TRBV7-2, the J call TRBJ2-3, with 11 positions matching TRBD2. With V trimmed by 5 bases and J by 5 bases, 9 bases remained unmatched. This CDR3 has 16 residues. Germline V gives CDR1 SGHTA, CDR2 FQGNSA. CDR3 nucleotides: TGTGCCAGCAGCCCAGCTCTAGCGGGGGGATTAGATACGCAGTATTTT. It encodes CASSPALAGGLDTQYF. The full variable domain, in which reference TRBV7-2 and TRBJ2-3 provide the parts outside the CDR3, is GAGVSQSPSNKVTEKGKDVELRCDPISGHTALYWYRQSLGQGLEFLIYFQGNSAPDKSGLPSDRFSAERTGGSVSTLTIQRTQQEDSAVYLCASSPALAGGLDTQYFGPGTRLTVL.

This chain connects TRBV24-1 to TRBJ2-3; tentative D call: TRBD2 (5 bases). V lost 3 bases and J lost 0, with 15 bases in between. Germline loops: CDR1 KGHDR, CDR2 SFDVKD. The CDR3 has 17 amino acids. Here the CDR3 reads CATSDPASSRSTDTQYF. In DNA form, the CDR3 reads TGTGCCACCAGTGATCCCGCATCTAGCCGGAGCACAGATACGCAGTATTTT.

This clonotype came up a few times. The chain carries TRBV12-3 or TRBV12-4 and TRBJ2-1, with 10 bases matching TRBD2. There are 14 residues in the CDR3. J was trimmed by 10 bases and V by 2 bases; bases with no gene match: 5. In DNA form, the CDR3 reads TGTGCCAGCAGTTTAAGGCTAGCGGGGGCCGAGCAGTTCTTC. As protein: CASSLRLAGAEQFF.

The CDR3 loop reads CASSLSGTPYNEQFF. CDR3 DNA: TGTGCCAGCAGCCTCTCTGGAACACCCTACAATGAGCAGTTCTTC. The chain is built from TRBV6-1 and TRBJ2-1; no clear D gene. Trimming stripped 6 bases from V and 2 bases from J, with 14 bases between. This CDR3 is 15 amino acids long. Germline V gene data show CDR1 as MNHNS and CDR2 as SASEGT.

The V and J genes are TRBV5-8 and TRBJ1-3; perhaps TRBD1 as D (5 bases). Trimming took off 2 bases at V and 8 bases at J, with 17 bases between the two ends. The CDR3 spans 15 residues. Germline assignment: CDR1 SGHTS and CDR2 YDEGEE. Here the CDR3 DNA reads TGTGCCAGCAGCTTTATCGGAACTGGGGGTTACACCATATATTTT. Its translation is CASSFIGTGGYTIYF.

V is TRBV11-2 and J is TRBJ1-1; D is uncertain. Germline V CDR1 and CDR2: SGHAT, FQNNGV. The CDR3 totals 12 residues. Trimming took off 1 base at V and 9 bases at J, with 9 bases between the two ends. The CDR3 region is CASSLGRLQAFF. The CDR3 DNA sequence: TGTGCCAGCAGCTTAGGTCGGTTACAAGCTTTCTTT.

Only a few counts were recorded for this clonotype. V gene TRBV5-1 combines with J gene TRBJ1-2, with D unclear. CDR3 size: 15 residues. Trimming left V 1 base short and J 4 bases short, with 14 bases between. Germline CDR1 SGHRS, CDR2 YFSETQ. This CDR3 is CASSLPREGSYGYTF. The CDR3 bases are TGCGCCAGCAGCTTGCCTCGGGAGGGTTCCTATGGCTACACCTTC.

The chain links TRBV12-5 to TRBJ1-2; possible D gene TRBD1, 5 bases. Germline loops: CDR1 LGHNT, CDR2 FRNRAP. V lost 6 bases and J 4 bases, leaving 9 bases between the germline ends. This CDR3 region has 12 residues. The CDR3 is CASGQGFYGYTF. In DNA, the CDR3 is TGTGCTAGTGGCCAGGGCTTCTATGGCTACACCTTC.

The rearrangement joins TRBV20-1 to TRBJ1-5, with TRBD1 as a possible D gene (6 bases). Germline values: CDR1 DFQATT, CDR2 SNEGSKA (reference sequence). This CDR3 contains 14 residues. Trimming left V 1 base short and J 2 bases short, with 9 bases between. The CDR3 protein is CSARARTGNQPQHF. As DNA, the CDR3 is TGCAGTGCTAGAGCTAGGACAGGCAATCAGCCCCAGCATTTT.

The chain couples TRBV7-2 to TRBJ1-2; no firm D call. The CDR3 spans 14 residues. Germline loops: CDR1 SGHTA, CDR2 FQGNSA. Trimming removed 5 bases from V and 6 bases from J, with 16 bases in between. Here the CDR3 reads CASSRAVTGDGYTF. Written as DNA, the CDR3 is TGTGCCAGCAGCCGGGCCGTAACGGGTGATGGCTACACCTTC.

The chain carries TRBV25-1 and TRBJ1-4, with D uncertain. V was shortened by 4 bases and J by 7 bases, with 10 bases between the two germline ends. CDR1 is MGHDK, CDR2 SYGVNS, per germline. The CDR3 is 13 residues long. The CDR3, as DNA: TGTGCCAGCAGTGTGCTGATCGCTGAAAAACTGTTTTTT. Translated: CASSVLIAEKLFF. Together with reference TRBV25-1 and TRBJ1-4, the CDR3 gives the full variable domain: EADIYQTPRYLVIGTGKKITLECSQTMGHDKMYWYQQDPGMELHLIHYSYGVNSTEKGDLSSESTVSRIRTEHFPLTLESARPSHTSQYLCASSVLIAEKLFFGSGTQLSVL.

The rearrangement links TRBV20-1 to TRBJ1-5; D is unresolved. Per the germline V gene, CDR1 is DFQATT and CDR2 is SNEGSKA (reference sequence). The V end was cut by 4 bases, the J end by 1 base, with 11 bases between. This CDR3 region has 14 residues. The CDR3 nucleotides read TGCAGTGCTAAAAAGCCGGCGAGCAATCAGCCCCAGCATTTT. It encodes CSAKKPASNQPQHF.

In its sample, this clonotype was seen a few times. This rearrangement joins TRBV27 to TRBJ2-7, with D perhaps given as TRBD1 or TRBD2 (7 bases each). The germline V gene encodes CDR1 MNHEY and CDR2 SMNVEV (reference sequence). CDR3 length: 16 amino acids. Trimming took off 5 bases at V and 1 base at J, with 18 bases between the two ends. The CDR3 reads CASSVPTGRGSYEQYF. The CDR3 region has the DNA TGTGCCAGCAGTGTCCCGACAGGGAGGGGTTCCTACGAGCAGTACTTC.

This clonotype was counted once. This chain joins TRBV28 and TRBJ2-7; D uncertain. The germline V and J ends were trimmed by 1 base and 7 bases, with 14 bases remaining between them. The CDR3 loop spans 14 amino acids. Germline loops: CDR1 MDHEN, CDR2 SYDVKM. CDR3 amino acids: CASSLSQALGEQYF. Here the CDR3 DNA reads TGTGCCAGCAGTTTATCGCAGGCCTTAGGGGAGCAGTACTTC.

This clonotype turned up a few times. This chain uses TRBV12-3 or TRBV12-4 with TRBJ1-2; TRBD1 matches at 7 bases. This CDR3 is built from 15 residues. J lost 6 bases, V lost 4 bases, and 11 bases had no gene match. The CDR3 loop is CASSSGTATLHGYTF. The CDR3 coding sequence is TGTGCCAGCAGTTCGGGGACAGCTACACTCCATGGCTACACCTTC.

This clonotype has more than one count but fewer than ten. J is TRBJ1-5 and V is TRBV30; D unclear. The CDR3 runs to 14 residues. Germline lookup yields CDR1 GTSNPN and CDR2 SVGIG (reference sequence). V was shortened by 2 bases and J by 1 base, with 9 bases between the two germline ends. CDR3 amino acids: CAWSISASNQPQHF. CDR3 nucleotide sequence: TGTGCCTGGAGTATAAGCGCGAGCAATCAGCCCCAGCATTTT.

This clonotype appeared a few times. The chain uses TRBV12-3 or TRBV12-4 and TRBJ2-3, with 13 nucleotides matching TRBD2. Trimming at V came to 2 bases and at J to 13 bases, leaving 12 bases not matched to a gene. The length of the CDR3 is 16 residues. For the CDR3, the DNA is TGTGCCAGCAGTTTACCCAGGGGACTAGCGGGATTGGTAGAGTATTTT. This translates into CASSLPRGLAGLVEYF.

This chain joins TRBV20-1 and TRBJ2-6; D perhaps matches TRBD2 (5 bases). The germline V gene encodes CDR1 DFQATT and CDR2 SNEGSKA (reference sequence). V was cut by 4 bases and J by 2 bases, with 6 bases left in between. CDR3 length: 13 residues. CDR3 amino acids: CSAKEAGANVLTF. The CDR3 DNA reads as TGCAGTGCTAAGGAGGCTGGGGCCAACGTCCTGACTTTC.

This chain uses TRBV12-3 or TRBV12-4 with TRBJ2-1, with 7 positions matching TRBD1. This CDR3 spans 16 amino acids. With 6 bases clipped from V and 3 bases from J, the junction kept 11 bases outside the gene matches. CDR3 DNA sequence: TGTGCCAGCAGCCACCGGGACAGTCACCTCTACAATGAGCAGTTCTTC. The encoded protein is CASSHRDSHLYNEQFF.

There are a few counts of this clonotype. The rearrangement joins TRBV12-3 or TRBV12-4 to TRBJ1-1; weak D call: TRBD1 (5 bases). V was clipped by 7 bases and J by 3 bases, with 9 bases between them. The CDR3 sequence is 12 residues long. The CDR3 coding sequence is TGTGCCAGCACGGGGGGGGACACTGAAGCTTTCTTT. Protein sequence: CASTGGDTEAFF.

This chain links TRBV10-3 with TRBJ1-1; D is ambiguous. Trimming removed 6 bases at V and 3 bases at J, with 11 bases between. In germline, CDR1 is ENHRY, CDR2 SYGVKD. The CDR3 contains 13 residues. Written as DNA, the CDR3 is TGTGCCATCAGATCGGGCAGCCACACTGAAGCTTTCTTT. Its protein is CAIRSGSHTEAFF.

The chain links TRBV7-2 to TRBJ2-2; 10 nucleotides match TRBD2. The CDR3 spans 16 residues. The trim removed 0 bases at V and 5 bases at J, leaving 3 bases unmatched. Germline CDR1 SGHTA, CDR2 FQGNSA. The CDR3 DNA reads TGTGCCAGCAGCTTAGCTGGACTAGCGGCTACCGGGGAGCTGTTTTTT. Its translation is CASSLAGLAATGELFF.

This clonotype showed up many times. The chain employs TRBV12-3 or TRBV12-4 and TRBJ1-1; no clear D. The CDR3 extends over 14 amino acids. The V end lost 6 bases, the J end lost 4 bases, and 15 bases lay between the germline ends. The CDR3 nucleotides are TGTGCCAGCAGCCTGGCAGCTCGGGGCACTGAAGCTTTCTTT. Its translation is CASSLAARGTEAFF.

The V and J genes are TRBV12-3 or TRBV12-4 and TRBJ1-2, with D perhaps matching TRBD1 (6 bases). V dropped 6 bases and J dropped 4 bases, with 21 bases sitting between them. This CDR3 has 16 amino acids. In DNA, the CDR3 is TGTGCCAGCAGGGGGGCAGGGTCCCCAAATTCCTATGGCTACACCTTC. Translation: CASRGAGSPNSYGYTF.

A few counts support this clonotype. The genes are TRBV20-1 and TRBJ2-5; no definite D call. This CDR3 is 16 amino acids long. Germline-derived CDR1 and CDR2 are DFQATT and SNEGSKA (reference sequence). V was trimmed by 0 bases and J by 2 bases, leaving 16 bases between them. This CDR3 is CSARELKAPTQETQYF. The CDR3 nucleotides are TGCAGTGCTAGAGAACTCAAGGCCCCCACACAAGAGACCCAGTACTTC.

This chain links TRBV6-2 or TRBV6-3 with TRBJ2-1; 8 bases map to TRBD2. This CDR3 is built from 16 residues. Germline V gene sequence: CDR1 MNHEY, CDR2 SVGEGT. Germline trimming cut 5 bases from V and 4 bases from J; bases unmatched to any gene: 10. In nucleotides, the CDR3 is TGTGCCAGCAGTCAGCTCCGTGCGGGGGGTTACAATGAGCAGTTCTTC. It is translated as CASSQLRAGGYNEQFF.